The clone carrying this TCR beta chain was counted between two and nine times. As originally analysed: For nucleated cells, counts were estimated from reference gene primer amplification. Generated by immunoSEQ multiplex PCR, the TCRdb table keeps only in-frame clones and is missing some. V and J calls and clone size are those listed in that table; D and trimming were worked out from the DNA. The sample lists more than 30,000 clones, around 87% occurring once. These data come from a study of blood T cell repertoires in COVID-19. Across the study: Acute and convalescent COVID-19 samples came from the United States, Italy and Spain.

The TCR was taken from a man aged 60 to 69 with active COVID-19. Material for sequencing was peripheral blood.

The CDR3 DNA follows: TGTGCCAGCAGTGAAGCAAGGGCTCGGGGCTATGGCTACACCTTC. Its translation is CASSEARARGYGYTF. The V and J genes are TRBV6-1 and TRBJ1-2; D remains unclear. The V gene lost 0 bases and the J gene lost 4 bases, with 12 bases spanning the gap. This CDR3 has 15 residues. CDR1 MNHNS and CDR2 SASEGT come from the germline V gene.